A single sample gave rise to the 27 T cell receptor beta chains below, sequenced in a study of vaccination and CD4 T cells after COVID-19. No cognate antigen is known for these TCRs. Time point described: late sampling 161 to 241 days after vaccination in three convalescent patients. Described treatment: roughly 11-day PBMC culture with coronavirus spike peptide pools or control peptides (ViraFEST assay). CD4+ T cells that had been cultured provided DNA sequenced with the Oncomine TCR Beta short-read assay. TCRdb re-analysed the PCR reads in MiXCR, keeping a single row per CDR3 protein. Among about 24,000 distinct CDR3 sequences listed, 40% to 50% were seen once. The sample consisted of CD4+ T cells from blood, cultured in vitro, taken about 7 months after SARS-CoV-2 vaccination. These receptors all stem from a human donor who had recovered from COVID-19.

The rearrangement uses TRBV28 and TRBJ2-4; tentative D call: TRBD2 (7 bases). Germline CDR1 reads MDHEN; CDR2 reads SYDVKM. V was trimmed by 7 bases and J by 1 base, leaving 11 bases between them. The CDR3 loop spans 14 amino acids. The CDR3: CASTEGGAKNIQYF. Written as DNA, the CDR3 is TGTGCCAGCACCGAGGGGGGGGCCAAAAACATTCAGTACTTC.

The V call is TRBV20-1, the J call TRBJ2-5; 7 bases fit TRBD2. Germline V gene lookup returns CDR1 DFQATT and CDR2 SNEGSKA (reference sequence). This CDR3 contains 18 residues. V trimming: 8 bases; J trimming: 2 bases; junction bases outside the gene matches: 23. The CDR3 DNA is TGCAGTACCGGGGGGTCAGTGGGTGGCAATAGCTTTCAAGAGACCCAGTACTTC. This encodes CSTGGSVGGNSFQETQYF.

The V call is TRBV5-8, the J call TRBJ2-1, with no clear D. The CDR3 is 11 amino acids. Trimming removed 0 bases at V and 8 bases at J, with 3 bases between. CDR1 is SGHTS and CDR2 is YDEGEE in the germline V gene. The CDR3 protein is CASSLVDEQFF. The DNA for the CDR3 is TGTGCCAGCAGCTTGGTGGATGAGCAGTTCTTC.

The V call is TRBV20-1, the J call TRBJ1-1; no firm D call. Trimming removed 2 bases at V and 1 base at J, with 8 bases between. Germline V CDR1 and CDR2: DFQATT, SNEGSKA (reference sequence). CDR3 length: 13 amino acids. CDR3 region: CSARNPKNTEAFF. CDR3 in DNA: TGCAGTGCTAGAAATCCTAAGAACACTGAAGCTTTCTTT.

This clonotype has a handful of counts. CDR3 residues: CASSLGLAGGPEETQYF. In nucleotides, the CDR3 is TGTGCCAGCAGCTTAGGACTAGCGGGAGGGCCTGAGGAGACCCAGTACTTC. The rearrangement uses TRBV7-9 and TRBJ2-5, with 14 bases lining up with TRBD2. CDR3 size: 17 residues. Germline CDR1 is SEHNR and CDR2 is FQNEAQ (reference sequence). V dropped 1 base and J dropped 5; count of bases not matched to a gene: 6.

The table lists this clonotype with a few counts. V and J are TRBV20-1 and TRBJ2-2, with D hard to call. V was cut by 3 bases and J by 4 bases, with 9 bases left in between. The V gene's germline CDR1 is DFQATT and CDR2 SNEGSKA (reference sequence). CDR3 length equals 13 residues. The CDR3 loop is CSASKELTGELFF. The CDR3 nucleotides read TGCAGTGCTAGTAAAGAGCTCACCGGGGAGCTGTTTTTT.

The V call is TRBV12-3 or TRBV12-4, the J call TRBJ1-2; TRBD1 is a possible D gene (6 bases). The V gene lost 5 bases and the J gene lost 5 bases, with 15 bases spanning the gap. This CDR3 comprises 14 residues. The CDR3: CASSGLGGAYGYTF. The CDR3 DNA follows: TGTGCCAGCAGTGGGCTCGGGGGGGCGTATGGCTACACCTTC.

A few counts support this clonotype. The chain couples TRBV27 to TRBJ2-7, with D possibly called TRBD1 or TRBD2 (5 bases each). Trimming took off 2 bases at V and 7 bases at J, with 15 bases between the two ends. This CDR3 comprises 14 residues. The germline V gene encodes CDR1 MNHEY and CDR2 SMNVEV (reference sequence). DNA for the CDR3: TGTGCCAGCAGTTTAAGGCTGGGGACGGGGGAGCAGTACTTC. Translating gives CASSLRLGTGEQYF.

The chain uses TRBV20-1 and TRBJ2-5; D remains unclear. V lost 7 bases and J 9 bases, leaving 6 bases between the germline ends. Germline V gene sequence: CDR1 DFQATT, CDR2 SNEGSKA (reference sequence). This CDR3 is 8 amino acids long. The CDR3 sequence: CSGGAQYF. The CDR3 bases are TGCAGTGGGGGTGCCCAGTACTTC.

This clonotype was seen more than once but under ten times. This chain connects TRBV20-1 to TRBJ2-5, with D tentatively TRBD1 or TRBD2 (5 bases each). CDR1 is DFQATT and CDR2 is SNEGSKA in the germline V gene (reference sequence). V gave up 0 bases and J gave up 5 bases, with 13 bases separating them. CDR3 length equals 14 residues. Here the CDR3 reads CSARDPGAGETQYF. CDR3 nucleotide sequence: TGCAGTGCTAGAGATCCCGGGGCAGGGGAGACCCAGTACTTC.

The chain uses TRBV6-1 and TRBJ2-7; unclear D gene. Trimming left V 2 bases short and J 2 bases short, with 7 bases between. The CDR3 totals 13 residues. The germline gives CDR1 MNHNS, CDR2 SASEGT. Here the CDR3 DNA reads TGTGCCAGCAGTGAAAGCATCCCCTACGAGCAGTACTTC. Protein sequence: CASSESIPYEQYF.

The table lists this clonotype with a few counts. V and J are TRBV6-1 and TRBJ2-7, with D maybe TRBD2 (6 bases). CDR1 and CDR2 (germline): MNHNS, SASEGT. This CDR3 is 14 amino acids long. Trimming took off 7 bases at V and 3 bases at J, with 16 bases between the two ends. The CDR3 is CASTWAGGDYEQYF. For the CDR3, the DNA is TGTGCCAGCACTTGGGCGGGCGGGGACTACGAGCAGTACTTC.

The chain combines TRBV7-3 with TRBJ2-3; maybe TRBD1 (6 bases). The CDR3 sequence is 14 residues long. The V gene lost 1 base and the J gene lost 6 bases, with 11 bases spanning the gap. The germline gives CDR1 SGHTA, CDR2 FQGTGA. CDR3 amino acids: CASSLNRVVDTQYF. The CDR3 DNA sequence: TGTGCCAGCAGCTTAAACAGGGTTGTCGATACGCAGTATTTT.

This clonotype came up a few times. The CDR3 DNA sequence: TGTGCCAGCAGTTTATCCAAGAGGGTGGGGAACACTGAAGCTTTCTTT. Its protein product is CASSLSKRVGNTEAFF. This chain uses TRBV27 with TRBJ1-1; D call uncertain. Germline values: CDR1 MNHEY, CDR2 SMNVEV (reference sequence). V lost 0 bases and J 1 base, leaving 12 bases between the germline ends. This CDR3 region has 16 residues.

The chain uses TRBV6-5 and TRBJ2-7; D possibly corresponds to TRBD2 (6 bases). This CDR3 spans 14 amino acids. Trimming took 0 bases from V and 4 from J, leaving 10 bases between them. Germline V gives CDR1 MNHEY, CDR2 SVGAGI. The CDR3 coding sequence is TGTGCCAGCAGTTACTCGTCGGGAGATTACGAGCAGTACTTC. Amino acid sequence: CASSYSSGDYEQYF.

The chain couples TRBV6-1 to TRBJ1-1; D is unclear. Germline CDR1 and CDR2: MNHNS and SASEGT. This CDR3 is built from 13 residues. V lost 10 bases and J 0 bases, leaving 12 bases between the germline ends. The CDR3 DNA reads as TGTGCCACTTCGACCGTCATGAACACTGAAGCTTTCTTT. Translated: CATSTVMNTEAFF.

The rearrangement links TRBV6-1 to TRBJ2-7; tentatively, D is TRBD1 (6 bases). Germline CDR1 MNHNS, CDR2 SASEGT. V lost 7 bases to trimming and J lost 2 bases, with 12 bases between them. The CDR3 loop spans 13 amino acids. In DNA, the CDR3 is TGTGCCAGCATCCAGGGGATAGCCTACGAGCAGTACTTC. This codes for CASIQGIAYEQYF.

This clonotype was observed a few times. The chain has TRBV6-1 and TRBJ2-3; D gene unclear. Germline lookup yields CDR1 MNHNS and CDR2 SASEGT. The CDR3 is 13 residues long. Trimming took 9 bases from V and 2 from J, leaving 12 bases between them. The CDR3 sequence is CASKLGFTDTQYF. CDR3 DNA sequence: TGTGCCAGTAAACTCGGGTTCACAGATACGCAGTATTTT.

This clonotype was detected only a few times. The rearrangement uses TRBV7-2 and TRBJ2-6; D remains ambiguous. Per the germline V gene, CDR1 is SGHTA and CDR2 is FQGNSA. Trimming took off 4 bases at V and 3 bases at J, with 7 bases between the two ends. The CDR3 sequence is 14 residues long. The CDR3 protein is CASSSPYGANVLTF. In DNA, the CDR3 is TGTGCCAGCAGCTCACCCTATGGGGCCAACGTCCTGACTTTC.

Only one count was recorded for this clonotype. The V and J genes are TRBV24-1 and TRBJ2-1, with D tentatively TRBD2 (5 bases). Germline V CDR1 and CDR2: KGHDR, SFDVKD. Trimming removed 5 bases at V and 7 bases at J, with 20 bases between. The CDR3 is 16 residues long. As DNA, the CDR3 is TGTGCCACCAGTGCTCCGAGCGGACTCATGGGGAATGAGCAGTTCTTC. Translating gives CATSAPSGLMGNEQFF.

The chain has TRBV6-4 and TRBJ2-3; 9 bases are a match to TRBD2. V shed 3 bases and J 1 base; nucleotides not matched to a gene: 2. The length of the CDR3 is 15 residues. Germline V gene data show CDR1 as MRHNA and CDR2 as SNTAGT. CDR3 DNA: TGTGCCAGCAGTGATTCTAGCGGGGGCACAGATACGCAGTATTTT. Translated: CASSDSSGGTDTQYF.

CDR3 bases: TGTGCCAGCAGCACCCAGTTCGGGAACCAGCCCCAGCATTTT. Translated: CASSTQFGNQPQHF. The chain recombines TRBV7-2 with TRBJ1-5; D is uncertain. The CDR3 totals 14 residues. Germline V lookup: CDR1 SGHTA, CDR2 FQGNSA. Trimming shortened V by 5 bases and J by 7 bases, and 15 bases separated the two germline ends.

This chain uses TRBV20-1 with TRBJ2-7; 8 bases fit TRBD2. The CDR3 sequence is 14 residues long. Trimming removed 3 bases from V and 3 bases from J; junction bases left unmatched: 7. CDR1 DFQATT and CDR2 SNEGSKA come from the germline V gene (reference sequence). In DNA, the CDR3 is TGCAGTGCTAGTGGTTTTAGCGGGATCTACGAGCAGTACTTC. Protein: CSASGFSGIYEQYF.

Remarks on this clonotype: A read error may produce the germline difference seen at one junction end. J is TRBJ2-1 and V is TRBV5-4; 14 nucleotides line up with TRBD2. CDR3 length: 16 residues. CDR1 and CDR2 (germline): SGHNT, YYREEE (reference sequence). The chain's CDR3 is CASSLELTSGRDEQFF. CDR3 bases: TGTGCAAGCAGCTTGGAACTGACTAGCGGGAGGGATGAGCAGTTCTTC.

CDR3 in amino acids: CASSPGWVRTEAFF. Written as DNA, the CDR3 is TGCGCCAGCAGCCCTGGATGGGTGAGGACTGAAGCTTTCTTT. The chain joins TRBV4-1 to TRBJ1-1; D call uncertain. Germline CDR1 is MGHRA and CDR2 is YSYEKL. The CDR3 contains 14 residues. Deletions cut 4 bases from V and 5 bases from J, with 14 bases between.

The chain recombines TRBV20-1 with TRBJ2-1; 8 positions match TRBD2. J lost 0 bases, V lost 2 bases, and 6 bases had no gene match. Per the germline V gene, CDR1 is DFQATT and CDR2 is SNEGSKA (reference sequence). The length of the CDR3 is 16 residues. The CDR3 is CSARRLAGSSYNEQFF. CDR3 in DNA: TGCAGTGCTAGAAGGCTAGCGGGTTCCTCCTACAATGAGCAGTTCTTC.

The rearrangement joins TRBV27 to TRBJ2-7; 9 bases agree with TRBD2. V lost 2 bases to trimming and J lost 1 base; unmatched junction nucleotides: 6. Germline assignment: CDR1 MNHEY and CDR2 SMNVEV (reference sequence). The CDR3 consists of 16 residues. The CDR3 coding sequence is TGTGCCAGCAGTTTAAGCGGGGGGCGCATTTCCTACGAGCAGTACTTC. It encodes CASSLSGGRISYEQYF.